These 29 T cell receptor beta chains share one sample of origin, sequenced in a study of early T cells in non-severe SARS-CoV-2 infection (dated by TCRdb to the early 2020s). Libraries were built with 5' RACE. The sequencing machine was a NextSeq 500. TCRdb itself trimmed the public reads at Q25 with fastp, ran MiXCR and retained productive beta chains. Rows are unified per CDR3 protein, each entry keeping the most common DNA and genes. This sample has roughly 32,000 distinct CDR3 sequences in its table, and over 6.5% of those were observed once. The ten top clones hold roughly 35% of the sample. The sample consisted of whole blood. Receptor source: an adult who was a healthcare worker with PCR-confirmed SARS-CoV-2 infection or an uninfected control (not recorded which).

In its sample, this clonotype was seen many times. The chain has TRBV11-1 and TRBJ2-3; a weak D match, TRBD2 (5 bases). The ends were cut back, 3 bases at V and 4 bases at J, with 17 bases in the middle. Germline-derived CDR1 and CDR2 are SGHAT and FQDESV (reference sequence). CDR3 length: 16 residues. CDR3 sequence (DNA): TGTGCCAGCAGCTTCCTCGGACGCCCGGAGGCAGATACGCAGTATTTT. Its translation: CASSFLGRPEADTQYF.

This clonotype is labeled as medium-sized (0.01 to 0.1%). The rearrangement links TRBV7-6 to TRBJ2-2; D possibly corresponds to TRBD2 (5 bases). Germline-derived CDR1 and CDR2 are SGHVS and FNYEAQ. CDR3 length: 15 residues. The V end was cut by 1 base, the J end by 1 base, with 7 bases between. CDR3: CASSLVGRNTGELFF. The CDR3 nucleotides are TGTGCCAGCAGCTTAGTTGGGAGGAACACCGGGGAGCTGTTTTTT.

This clonotype was detected ten times or more. The chain recombines TRBV20-1 with TRBJ2-7, with D perhaps TRBD1 (6 bases). CDR3 length equals 13 residues. Germline CDR1 DFQATT, CDR2 SNEGSKA (reference sequence). V lost 0 bases to trimming and J lost 5 bases, with 11 bases between them. CDR3: CSARDTGKHEQYF. CDR3 in DNA: TGCAGTGCTAGAGATACAGGGAAGCACGAGCAGTACTTC.

This clonotype appeared many times. This rearrangement joins TRBV7-3 to TRBJ2-3; D not certain. Trimming shortened V by 1 base and J by 5 bases, and 4 bases separated the two germline ends. Per germline, CDR1 SGHTA and CDR2 FQGTGA. This CDR3 region has 12 residues. This chain's CDR3 is CASSLNGDTQYF. In DNA, the CDR3 is TGTGCCAGCAGCTTAAACGGAGATACGCAGTATTTT.

The rearrangement uses TRBV3-2 and TRBJ1-1. TRBV3-2 is a listed pseudogene. The CDR3 is 14 amino acids. CDR3 DNA sequence: TGTGCCAGCAGCCAAGGCACCGGGAACACTGAAGCTTTCTTT. Its protein is CASSQGTGNTEAFF.

This clonotype was seen repeatedly, ten times or more. This chain uses TRBV5-4 with TRBJ2-3; 15 nucleotides agree with TRBD2. J gave up 3 bases and V 5 bases, and 4 bases lay outside the gene matches. This CDR3 region has 16 residues. The V gene's germline CDR1 is SGHNT and CDR2 YYREEE (reference sequence). In DNA, the CDR3 is TGTGCCAGCAGTCTGGGACTAGCGGGGGGAACAGATACGCAGTATTTT. Translated, it gives CASSLGLAGGTDTQYF.

This clonotype was detected ten times or more. The chain combines TRBV7-2 with TRBJ2-7, with 7 bases that match TRBD1. CDR1 and CDR2 (germline): SGHTA, FQGNSA. Losses at the gene ends were 3 bases for V and 6 bases for J; bases not matched to a gene: 2. The CDR3 runs to 12 residues. The CDR3 reads CASSFDRVEQYF. Here the CDR3 DNA reads TGTGCCAGCAGCTTTGACAGGGTCGAGCAGTACTTC.

This clonotype has ten or more counts. The V gene is TRBV27, the J gene TRBJ1-5; 9 bases map to TRBD1. The CDR3 has 14 residues. V trimming: 6 bases; J trimming: 6 bases; junction bases outside the gene matches: 6. The germline gives CDR1 MNHEY, CDR2 SMNVEV (reference sequence). CDR3 coding DNA: TGTGCCAGCAGGGGGACAGGGTGGGGTCAGCCCCAGCATTTT. Residues: CASRGTGWGQPQHF.

The chain links TRBV7-9 to TRBJ2-6; D is tentatively TRBD1 or TRBD2 (5 bases each). The V gene lost 5 bases and the J gene lost 2 bases, with 10 bases spanning the gap. Germline V gene sequence: CDR1 SEHNR, CDR2 FQNEAQ (reference sequence). The CDR3 runs to 15 residues. Here the CDR3 reads CASSPQGAGANVLTF. The DNA for the CDR3 is TGTGCCAGCAGCCCGCAGGGAGCTGGGGCCAACGTCCTGACTTTC.

The J gene is TRBJ2-7, the V gene TRBV12-3 or TRBV12-4; D uncertain. CDR3 length: 13 residues. Trimming left V 5 bases short and J 3 bases short, with 11 bases between. CDR3 nucleotide sequence: TGTGCCAGCAGTCCACGGACCCTCTACGAGCAGTACTTC. Translation gives CASSPRTLYEQYF.

This clonotype showed up many times. This rearrangement joins TRBV20-1 to TRBJ2-3; D not certain. V gave up 5 bases and J gave up 0 bases, with 15 bases separating them. Germline V gene lookup returns CDR1 DFQATT and CDR2 SNEGSKA (reference sequence). CDR3 size: 15 residues. CDR3 protein: CSAPALALSTDTQYF. CDR3 in DNA: TGCAGTGCTCCTGCCCTGGCCCTTAGCACAGATACGCAGTATTTT.

Many counts were recorded for this clonotype. As DNA, the CDR3 is TGCAGTGCTAGAGCCCCTAGACTAGCGCGCCCAGATACGCAGTATTTT. Protein sequence: CSARAPRLARPDTQYF. V and J are TRBV20-1 and TRBJ2-3; 8 positions agree with TRBD2. Germline V gene lookup returns CDR1 DFQATT and CDR2 SNEGSKA (reference sequence). V dropped 1 base and J dropped 4; count of bases not matched to a gene: 10. The CDR3 consists of 16 residues.

In this sample, this clonotype turned up many times. The chain links TRBV10-1 to TRBJ1-1; 9 bases line up with TRBD1. The germline V gene has CDR1 WNHNN and CDR2 SYGVQD (reference sequence). V was clipped by 4 bases and J by 3 bases; unmatched bases: 6. This CDR3 spans 15 amino acids. CDR3 residues: CASSASGTGHTEAFF. The CDR3 DNA reads as TGCGCCAGCAGTGCCTCCGGGACAGGGCACACTGAAGCTTTCTTT.

This clonotype was observed many times. The V gene is TRBV27, the J gene TRBJ2-2; D is undetermined. Germline CDR1 is MNHEY and CDR2 is SMNVEV (reference sequence). The germline V and J ends were trimmed by 3 bases and 1 base, with 3 bases remaining between them. The CDR3 loop spans 13 amino acids. The CDR3 bases are TGTGCCAGCAGTTTTCAGAACACCGGGGAGCTGTTTTTT. Encoded protein: CASSFQNTGELFF.

This clonotype has a handful of counts. The chain joins TRBV7-2 to TRBJ2-1; D perhaps matches TRBD2 (7 bases). There are 15 residues in the CDR3. V shed 6 bases and J shed 8 bases, with 20 bases lying between them. Germline V CDR1 and CDR2: SGHTA, FQGNSA. CDR3 sequence reads: CASRQAGAGAHEQFF. For the CDR3, the DNA is TGTGCCAGCAGGCAAGCCGGGGCGGGGGCCCATGAGCAGTTCTTC.

This clonotype was observed many times. The chain uses TRBV12-3 or TRBV12-4 and TRBJ1-2; 8 positions match TRBD1. The CDR3 spans 13 residues. J gave up 7 bases and V 4 bases, and 5 bases lay outside the gene matches. The CDR3 bases are TGTGCCAGCAGTTCCTGGGACAGGAGTGGCTACACCTTC. Protein: CASSSWDRSGYTF.

At least ten counts were recorded for this clonotype. The rearrangement joins TRBV7-9 to TRBJ2-5, with D uncertain. Germline values: CDR1 SEHNR, CDR2 FQNEAQ (reference sequence). This CDR3 is built from 13 residues. Trimming cost V 5 bases and J 1 base, with 8 bases left between them. CDR3 sequence (DNA): TGTGCCAGCAGCCGTCCGGTCCAAGAGACCCAGTACTTC. Translation gives CASSRPVQETQYF.

This clonotype was observed a handful of times. V and J are TRBV4-2 and TRBJ2-1; the match to TRBD2 covers 12 bases. This CDR3 is built from 15 residues. Germline V CDR1 and CDR2: LGHNA, YNFKEQ. The ends lost 4 bases at V and 7 bases at J; junction bases unmatched: 5. CDR3 amino acids: CASSPGLAGKNEQFF. As DNA, the CDR3 is TGTGCCAGCAGCCCTGGACTAGCGGGAAAAAATGAGCAGTTCTTC.

This clonotype was found many times. This rearrangement joins TRBV7-6 to TRBJ1-4; no definite D call. The CDR3 totals 14 residues. From germline, CDR1 is SGHVS and CDR2 FNYEAQ. Deletions cut 5 bases from V and 4 bases from J, with 11 bases between. CDR3 loop: CASSISTSNEKLFF. The CDR3 nucleotides are TGTGCCAGCAGCATTAGCACTAGTAATGAAAAACTGTTTTTT.

This clonotype ranks as large. The CDR3 region has the DNA TGCGCCAGCAGCTTGGGACAGTATGGGACCCAGTACTTC. As protein: CASSLGQYGTQYF. The chain employs TRBV5-1 and TRBJ2-5; the D gene is possibly TRBD1 (5 bases). The CDR3 consists of 13 residues. CDR1 is SGHRS and CDR2 is YFSETQ in the germline V gene. Trimming removed 0 bases at V and 7 bases at J, with 10 bases between.

The chain uses TRBV19 and TRBJ1-2; D is unresolved. Trimming left V 0 bases short and J 8 bases short, with 7 bases between. Germline lookup yields CDR1 LNHDA and CDR2 SQIVND (reference sequence). This CDR3 region has 12 residues. The CDR3 DNA reads as TGTGCCAGTAGTATAGACCCTCAGGGCTACACCTTC. Translated: CASSIDPQGYTF.

This clonotype was seen at least ten times. V and J are TRBV20-1 and TRBJ2-7; possibly TRBD1 for D (5 bases). Germline CDR1 and CDR2: DFQATT and SNEGSKA (reference sequence). V gave up 6 bases and J gave up 1 base, with 13 bases separating them. CDR3 length: 13 amino acids. This chain's CDR3 is CSAPIGQSYEQYF. CDR3 nucleotide sequence: TGCAGTGCACCCATCGGACAATCCTACGAGCAGTACTTC.

By frequency in the sample, this clonotype is medium-sized. The gene calls are TRBV9 and TRBJ2-7; D is unclear. This CDR3 region has 14 residues. The germline gives CDR1 SGDLS, CDR2 YYNGEE. V was clipped by 0 bases and J by 2 bases, with 9 bases between them. The CDR3 reads CASSVGAPPYEQYF. As DNA, the CDR3 is TGTGCCAGCAGCGTAGGGGCTCCTCCCTACGAGCAGTACTTC.

This clonotype was observed many times. This sequence joins TRBV6-2 or TRBV6-3 and TRBJ1-6; D perhaps matches TRBD1 (6 bases). Germline lookup yields CDR1 MNHEY and CDR2 SVGEGT. This CDR3 region has 14 residues. V dropped 6 bases and J dropped 8 bases, with 14 bases sitting between them. The CDR3 DNA reads TGTGCCAGCAGCAACAGGGCTTATGATTCACCCCTCCACTTT. Its protein product is CASSNRAYDSPLHF.

This clonotype was counted at least ten times. CDR3 nucleotides: TGCAGCGTTGAGCCCCGACTAGCTGCAAGGGCAGATACGCAGTATTTT. Protein product: CSVEPRLAARADTQYF. This chain connects TRBV29-1 to TRBJ2-3; 7 bases fit TRBD2. The CDR3 contains 16 residues. The germline CDR1 and CDR2 sequences are SQVTM and ANQGSEA. With 3 bases clipped from V and 4 bases from J, the junction kept 13 bases outside the gene matches.

In DNA form, the CDR3 reads TGTGCCAGCAGTGCCTCAATTAGTGGGAGGGCGGAGACCCAGTACTTC. Translated: CASSASISGRAETQYF. The rearrangement joins TRBV6-1 to TRBJ2-5; 7 nucleotides line up with TRBD2. V was clipped by 4 bases and J by 5 bases; unmatched bases: 13. CDR1 MNHNS and CDR2 SASEGT come from the germline V gene. The CDR3 is 16 residues long.

This clonotype has ten or more counts. V usage is TRBV11-2 and J usage is TRBJ2-2; D remains ambiguous. The CDR3 has 15 residues. Trimming cost V 2 bases and J 3 bases, with 10 bases left between them. Germline V gives CDR1 SGHAT, CDR2 FQNNGV. This CDR3 reads CASSLRTDHTGELFF. Written as DNA, the CDR3 is TGTGCCAGCAGCTTAAGGACGGACCACACCGGGGAGCTGTTTTTT.

The chain couples TRBV5-4 to TRBJ2-1; D is undetermined. CDR1 SGHNT and CDR2 YYREEE come from the germline V gene (reference sequence). This CDR3 contains 14 residues. Deletions cut 0 bases from V and 5 bases from J, with 9 bases between. The CDR3 DNA is TGTGCCAGCAGCTTGGAGGTCGCGGACAATGAGCAGTTCTTC. It yields the protein CASSLEVADNEQFF.

The table lists this clonotype with many counts. The chain combines TRBV20-1 with TRBJ2-1, with D perhaps matching TRBD2 (6 bases). The germline gives CDR1 DFQATT, CDR2 SNEGSKA (reference sequence). V lost 4 bases and J lost 6, with 10 bases in between. There are 12 residues in the CDR3. CDR3 loop: CSATGLSNEQFF. The CDR3 DNA reads as TGCAGTGCTACGGGACTTTCCAATGAGCAGTTCTTC.